This T cell receptor beta chain stems from a study of early T cells in non-severe SARS-CoV-2 infection. TCRdb called the 5' RACE reads again in MiXCR, with one record for every CDR3 protein. The sample lists 70,000 to 75,000 distinct CDR3 sequences, about 13% occurring once. CDR3 length equals 13 residues. V trimming: 5 bases; J trimming: 4 bases; junction bases outside the gene matches: 2. CDR1 and CDR2 (germline): MDHEN, SYDVKM. Findings and caveats of the study: Private and CD4 specificities were missed by VDJdb matching, which favored anti-spike CD8 responses.

Notes on this clonotype: What it binds is unknown.

The TCR was taken from an adult who was a healthcare worker with PCR-confirmed SARS-CoV-2 infection or an uninfected control (not recorded which). V and J are TRBV28 and TRBJ2-1; the match to TRBD1 covers 7 bases. What was sequenced was whole blood. The CDR3 bases are TGTGCCAGCAGTGGGGACAGTTACAATGAGCAGTTCTTC. As protein: CASSGDSYNEQFF.